Listed below are T cell receptor beta chains from one sample, sequenced in a study of cytomegalovirus exposure and HLA in healthy donors. Generated by immunoSEQ multiplex PCR, the TCRdb table keeps only in-frame clones and is missing some. This sample's clone table lists roughly 120,000 clones. The sequenced sample was PBMCs. The receptors shown here come from a man aged 35-49 years in good health and CMV-seronegative. CDR3s include the opening cysteine and the closing phenylalanine or tryptophan. D genes are given only for firm matches.

DNA	CDR3	V	J	D
TGTGCCAGCACCTGGGGGGCGGGAGGGACCTACGAGCAGTACTTC	CASTWGAGGTYEQYF	TRBV6-5	TRBJ2-7	TRBD2
TGTGCCAGCAGTGAAATGGTGACAGGGGATTCACCCCTCCACTTT	CASSEMVTGDSPLHF	TRBV6-1	TRBJ1-6	TRBD1
TGCGCCAGCAGCCAAGATGCACTAGCAGGTGATACGCAGTATTTT	CASSQDALAGDTQYF	TRBV4-3	TRBJ2-3	NA
TGTGCCACGGCGGGACAGATTTTCCACGAGCAGTACTTC	CATAGQIFHEQYF	TRBV10-3	TRBJ2-7	NA
TGTGCCAGCAGCTACGGACAGGGGGACGTCTATGGCTACACCTTC	CASSYGQGDVYGYTF	TRBV7-2	TRBJ1-2	TRBD1
TGTGCCAGCAGACTTCCGGGGTTTAACTATGGCTACACCTTC	CASRLPGFNYGYTF	TRBV28	TRBJ1-2	NA
TGTGCTAGTGGTTTGACAACCGGGACTAGCGGTAACACCGGGGAGCTGTTTTTT	CASGLTTGTSGNTGELFF	TRBV12-5	TRBJ2-2	TRBD2
TGCGCCAGCAGCCGGGACAGCCAAGAGACCCAGTACTTC	CASSRDSQETQYF	TRBV5-1	TRBJ2-5	TRBD1
TGTGCCAGCAGCCACCAACTAGGGACCTACGAGCAGTACTTC	CASSHQLGTYEQYF	TRBV5-5	TRBJ2-7	NA
TGTGCCAGCAGCCGGTACGGGACTAGCGGGCTCTACGAGCAGTACTTC	CASSRYGTSGLYEQYF	TRBV11-3	TRBJ2-7	TRBD2
TGTGCCTGGAGTGTCCCCGGGAAACTCGATACGCAGTATTTT	CAWSVPGKLDTQYF	TRBV30	TRBJ2-3	NA
TGTGCCAGCAGCTTATCTAGCGGGAGGGTCGAGACCCAGTACTTC	CASSLSSGRVETQYF	TRBV11-3	TRBJ2-5	TRBD2
TGTGCCAGCAGCCTACAGGGAGGGGTAGGAAACACCATATATTTT	CASSLQGGVGNTIYF	TRBV11-2	TRBJ1-3	NA
TGTGCCAGCAGCTTTGGAGGGACCCGACCCACCTACGAGCAGTACTTC	CASSFGGTRPTYEQYF	TRBV5-5	TRBJ2-7	NA
TGTGCCAGCAGCTTATCAGGGGCCCCCTACGAGCAGTACTTC	CASSLSGAPYEQYF	TRBV7-9	TRBJ2-7	NA
TGTGCCAGCAGCTTGGGAGGGCCGGGAGAGCAGTACTTC	CASSLGGPGEQYF	TRBV11-3	TRBJ2-7	TRBD2
TGTGCCTTCCTTCCGGGACAGAATGGTGGAACTGAAGCTTTCTTT	CAFLPGQNGGTEAFF	TRBV30	TRBJ1-1	TRBD1
TGTGCCAGCAGTCGGATTAGCGGGGGCACAGATACGCAGTATTTT	CASSRISGGTDTQYF	TRBV6-5	TRBJ2-3	TRBD2
TGTGCCATCAGTGAGAAAAGCGGTTACACAGATACGCAGTATTTT	CAISEKSGYTDTQYF	TRBV10-3	TRBJ2-3	NA
TGTGCCAGCAGACGACAGGGATTGACCGGGGAGCTGTTTTTT	CASRRQGLTGELFF	TRBV28	TRBJ2-2	TRBD1
TGTGCCAGCAGCCGAGCGGGAACTGGGAAGACCCAGTACTTC	CASSRAGTGKTQYF	TRBV13	TRBJ2-5	TRBD2
TGTGCCAGCAGTCGGACTAGCGGGAATAACAATGAGCAGTTCTTC	CASSRTSGNNNEQFF	TRBV25-1	TRBJ2-1	TRBD2
TGTGCCAGCAGTGAACAGGAGGCAGCTCATAGCACAGATACGCAGTATTTT	CASSEQEAAHSTDTQYF	TRBV2	TRBJ2-3	NA
TGCGCCAGCAGCCTCGGGACTAGCGGGAGGCGAGGGACAGATACGCAGTATTTT	CASSLGTSGRRGTDTQYF	TRBV5-1	TRBJ2-3	TRBD2
TGCGCCAGCAGCCAAGCTGAATGGGGATGGGGGGACGAGCAGTACTTC	CASSQAEWGWGDEQYF	TRBV4-3	TRBJ2-7	NA
TGTGCCAGTAGTTCACCGGGACTAGCGGGATCCTACGAGCAGTACTTC	CASSSPGLAGSYEQYF	TRBV19	TRBJ2-7	TRBD2
TGTGCCAGCAGCTGGCTTAGGGGTTATTTTGAGCAGTTCTTC	CASSWLRGYFEQFF	TRBV11-2	TRBJ2-1	NA
TGCAGCGTTAGACAGCCCTCCTACGAGCAGTACTTC	CSVRQPSYEQYF	TRBV29-1	TRBJ2-7	NA
TGTGCCAGCTCACCGGGGGGAACGAGAACAGATACGCAGTATTTT	CASSPGGTRTDTQYF	TRBV18	TRBJ2-3	NA
TGTGCCTGGAGTGCAGGGGGATCTAATGAAAAACTGTTTTTT	CAWSAGGSNEKLFF	TRBV30	TRBJ1-4	TRBD1
TGTGCCAGCAGTGGGGGGAGCGGGGGTCGGATCTTCGCTGGCTACACCTTC	CASSGGSGGRIFAGYTF	TRBV6-1	TRBJ1-2	NA
TGCGCCAGCAGCCTAAGGGGGGGGGATAGCACAGATACGCAGTATTTT	CASSLRGGDSTDTQYF	TRBV5-1	TRBJ2-3	NA
TGTGCCAGTGCGTGGCAGGGGGAGACCCAGTACTTC	CASAWQGETQYF	TRBV6-1	TRBJ2-5	NA
TGTGCCAGCAGCTTAGACGGGGTCTACGAGCAGTACTTC	CASSLDGVYEQYF	TRBV7-9	TRBJ2-7	NA